The clone carrying this TCR beta chain was picked up a small number of times. No antigen is known for it. CDR3 length: 17 residues. The V end lost 1 base, the J end lost 0 bases, and 13 bases lay between the germline ends. From germline, CDR1 is LGHNA and CDR2 YNFKEQ. Via MiXCR, TCRdb re-called the 5' RACE reads, giving one row per CDR3 protein. Here the sample spans some 1,600,000 distinct CDR3 sequences, around a third being singletons. The data belong to a study of identical twins. Study-wide findings and caveats: Interpretation of the results relied on cross-sectional statistical analysis and not on following the same donors.

The chain is built from TRBV4-2 and TRBJ2-4, with D possibly being TRBD2 (5 bases). The clonotype was recovered from a newborn girl in good health. Sequenced: cord blood. The CDR3 coding sequence is TGTGCCAGCAGCCAAGTGGGCGAGGGTCTAGCCAAAAACATTCAGTACTTC. Translating it yields CASSQVGEGLAKNIQYF.